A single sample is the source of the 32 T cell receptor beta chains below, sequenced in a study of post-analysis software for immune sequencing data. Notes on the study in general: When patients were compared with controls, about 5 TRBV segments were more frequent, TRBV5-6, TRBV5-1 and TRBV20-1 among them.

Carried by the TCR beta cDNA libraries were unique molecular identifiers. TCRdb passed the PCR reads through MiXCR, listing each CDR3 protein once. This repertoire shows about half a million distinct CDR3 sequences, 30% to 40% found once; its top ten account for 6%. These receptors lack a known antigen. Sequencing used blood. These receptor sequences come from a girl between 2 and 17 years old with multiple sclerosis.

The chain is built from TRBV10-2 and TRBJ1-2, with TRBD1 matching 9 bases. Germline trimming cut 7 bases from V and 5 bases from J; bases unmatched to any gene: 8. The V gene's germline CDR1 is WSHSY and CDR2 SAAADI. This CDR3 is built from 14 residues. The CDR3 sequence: CASTPGTGSYGYTF. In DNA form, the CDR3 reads TGCGCCAGCACCCCCGGGACAGGGTCATATGGCTACACCTTC.

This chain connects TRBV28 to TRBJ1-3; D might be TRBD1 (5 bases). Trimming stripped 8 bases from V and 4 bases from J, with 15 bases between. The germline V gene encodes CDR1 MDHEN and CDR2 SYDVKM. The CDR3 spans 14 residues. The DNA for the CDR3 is TGTGCCAGCCTGCCTGGAGGGGCGGGAAACACCATATATTTT. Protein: CASLPGGAGNTIYF.

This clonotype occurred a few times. The CDR3 DNA is TGTGCCATCAGTGAGCCGGGACAGGGGATCCAAGAGACCCAGTACTTC. Protein: CAISEPGQGIQETQYF. The J gene is TRBJ2-5, the V gene TRBV10-3; TRBD1 aligns across 10 bases. Germline values: CDR1 ENHRY, CDR2 SYGVKD. Trimming removed 2 bases from V and 1 base from J; junction bases left unmatched: 4. CDR3 length: 16 residues.

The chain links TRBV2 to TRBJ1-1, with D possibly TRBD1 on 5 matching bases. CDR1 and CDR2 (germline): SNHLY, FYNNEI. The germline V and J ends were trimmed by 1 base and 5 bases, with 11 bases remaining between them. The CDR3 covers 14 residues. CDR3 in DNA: TGTGCCAGCAGTGAAGAGGTGGGGGGTACTGAAGCTTTCTTT. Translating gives CASSEEVGGTEAFF.

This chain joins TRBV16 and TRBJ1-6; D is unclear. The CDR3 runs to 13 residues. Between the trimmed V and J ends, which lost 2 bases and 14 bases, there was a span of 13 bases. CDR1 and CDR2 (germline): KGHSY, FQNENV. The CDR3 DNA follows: TGTGCCAGCAGCCAAATGCGGGCGAGGGCCCTCCACTTT. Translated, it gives CASSQMRARALHF.

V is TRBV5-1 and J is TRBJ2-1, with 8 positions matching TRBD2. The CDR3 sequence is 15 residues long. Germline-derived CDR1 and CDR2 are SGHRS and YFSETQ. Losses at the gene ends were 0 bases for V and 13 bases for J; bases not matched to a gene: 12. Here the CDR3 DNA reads TGCGCCAGCAGCTTGGCCACTAGCGGACAAGAGACCCAGTTCTTC. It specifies CASSLATSGQETQFF.

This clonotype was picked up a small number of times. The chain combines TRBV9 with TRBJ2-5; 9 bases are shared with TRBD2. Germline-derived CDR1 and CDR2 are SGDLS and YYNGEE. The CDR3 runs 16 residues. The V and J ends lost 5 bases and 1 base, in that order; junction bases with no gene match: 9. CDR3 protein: CASSPRLADIQETQYF. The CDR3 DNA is TGTGCCAGCAGTCCTAGACTAGCGGACATCCAAGAGACCCAGTACTTC. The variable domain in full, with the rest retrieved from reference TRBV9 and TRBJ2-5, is DSGVTQTPKHLITATGQRVTLRCSPRSGDLSVYWYQQSLDQGLQFLIQYYNGEERAKGNILERFSAQQFPDLHSELNLSSLELGDSALYFCASSPRLADIQETQYFGPGTRLLVL.

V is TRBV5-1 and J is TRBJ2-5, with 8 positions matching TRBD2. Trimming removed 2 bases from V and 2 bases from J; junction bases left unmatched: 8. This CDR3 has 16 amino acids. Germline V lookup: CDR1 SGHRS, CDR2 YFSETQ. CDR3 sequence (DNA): TGCGCCAGCAGCTTACAACGCGGGGGGCGTCAAGAGACCCAGTACTTC. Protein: CASSLQRGGRQETQYF. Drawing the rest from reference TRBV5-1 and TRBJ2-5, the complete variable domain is KAGVTQTPRYLIKTRGQQVTLSCSPISGHRSVSWYQQTPGQGLQFLFEYFSETQRNKGNFPGRFSGRQFSNSRSEMNVSTLELGDSALYLCASSLQRGGRQETQYFGPGTRLLVL.

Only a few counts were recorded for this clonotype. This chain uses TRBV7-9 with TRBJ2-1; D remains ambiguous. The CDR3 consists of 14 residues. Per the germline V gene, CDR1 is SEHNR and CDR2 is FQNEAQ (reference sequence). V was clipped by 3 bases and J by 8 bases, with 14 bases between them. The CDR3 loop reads CASSLTLDKHEQFF. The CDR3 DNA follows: TGTGCCAGCAGCTTGACCCTAGATAAGCATGAGCAGTTCTTC.

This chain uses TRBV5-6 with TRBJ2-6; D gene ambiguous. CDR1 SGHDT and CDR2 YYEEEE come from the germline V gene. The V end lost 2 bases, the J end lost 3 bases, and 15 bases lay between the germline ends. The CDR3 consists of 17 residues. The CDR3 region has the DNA TGTGCCAGCAGCTTCAGTATTCGAAGTTATGGGGCCAACGTCCTGACTTTC. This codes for CASSFSIRSYGANVLTF.

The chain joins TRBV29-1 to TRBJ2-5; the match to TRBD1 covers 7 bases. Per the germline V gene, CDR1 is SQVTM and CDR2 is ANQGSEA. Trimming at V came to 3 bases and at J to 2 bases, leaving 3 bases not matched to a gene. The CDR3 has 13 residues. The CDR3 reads CSVEGTVQETQYF. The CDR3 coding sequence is TGCAGCGTTGAGGGGACAGTACAAGAGACCCAGTACTTC. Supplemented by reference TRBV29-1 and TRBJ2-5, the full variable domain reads SAVISQKPSRDICQRGTSLTIQCQVDSQVTMMFWYRQQPGQSLTLIATANQGSEATYESGFVIDKFPISRPNLTFSTLTVSNMSPEDSSIYLCSVEGTVQETQYFGPGTRLLVL.

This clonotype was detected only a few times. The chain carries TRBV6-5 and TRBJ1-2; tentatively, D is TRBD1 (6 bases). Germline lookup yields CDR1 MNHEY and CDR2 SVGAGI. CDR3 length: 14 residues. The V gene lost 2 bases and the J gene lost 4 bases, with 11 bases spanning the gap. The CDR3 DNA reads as TGTGCCAGCAGTTACGTCCGACAGGTCTATGGCTACACCTTC. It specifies CASSYVRQVYGYTF.

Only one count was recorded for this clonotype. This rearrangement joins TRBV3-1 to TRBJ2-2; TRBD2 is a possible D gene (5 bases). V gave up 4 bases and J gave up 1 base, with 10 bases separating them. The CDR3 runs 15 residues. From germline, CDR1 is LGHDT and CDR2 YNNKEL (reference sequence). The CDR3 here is CASSLEGVNTGELFF. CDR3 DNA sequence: TGTGCCAGCAGCCTAGAGGGAGTGAACACCGGGGAGCTGTTTTTT.

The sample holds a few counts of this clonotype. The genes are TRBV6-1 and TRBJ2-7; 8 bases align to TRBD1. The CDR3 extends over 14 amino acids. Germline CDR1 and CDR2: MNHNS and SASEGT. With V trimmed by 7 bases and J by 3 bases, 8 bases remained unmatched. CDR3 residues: CASTRTGSFYEQYF. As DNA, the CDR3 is TGTGCCAGCACCCGGACAGGGTCGTTCTACGAGCAGTACTTC.

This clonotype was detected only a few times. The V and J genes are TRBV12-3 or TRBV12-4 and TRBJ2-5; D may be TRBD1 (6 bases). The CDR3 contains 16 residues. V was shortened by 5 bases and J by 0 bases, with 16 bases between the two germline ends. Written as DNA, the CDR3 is TGTGCCAGCAGTCACCCCGGACAGCGCTACCAAGAGACCCAGTACTTC. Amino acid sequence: CASSHPGQRYQETQYF.

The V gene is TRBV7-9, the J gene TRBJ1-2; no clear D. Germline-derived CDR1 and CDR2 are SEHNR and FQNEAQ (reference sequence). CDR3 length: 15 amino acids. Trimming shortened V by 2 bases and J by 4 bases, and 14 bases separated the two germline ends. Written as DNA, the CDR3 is TGTGCCAGCAGCTTACATGGGGTTGCCCTCTATGGCTACACCTTC. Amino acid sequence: CASSLHGVALYGYTF. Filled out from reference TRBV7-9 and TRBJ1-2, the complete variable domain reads DTGVSQNPRHKITKRGQNVTFRCDPISEHNRLYWYRQTLGQGPEFLTYFQNEAQLEKSRLLSDRFSAERPKGSFSTLEIQRTEQGDSAMYLCASSLHGVALYGYTFGSGTRLTVV.

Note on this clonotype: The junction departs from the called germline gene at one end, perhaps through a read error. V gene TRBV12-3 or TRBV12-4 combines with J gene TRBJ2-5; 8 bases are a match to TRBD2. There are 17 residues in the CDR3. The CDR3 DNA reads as TGTACCAGCAGTTTAGCGCTGAGCGGGGGAAACCAAGAGACCCAGTACTTC. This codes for CTSSLALSGGNQETQYF.

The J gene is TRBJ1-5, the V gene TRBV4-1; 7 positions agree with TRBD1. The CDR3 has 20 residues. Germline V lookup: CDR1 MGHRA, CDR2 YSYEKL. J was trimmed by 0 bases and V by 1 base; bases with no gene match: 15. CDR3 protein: CASSQAFAGTAQNSNQPQHF. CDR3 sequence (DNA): TGCGCCAGCAGCCAAGCCTTCGCCGGGACAGCGCAGAATAGCAATCAGCCCCAGCATTTT.

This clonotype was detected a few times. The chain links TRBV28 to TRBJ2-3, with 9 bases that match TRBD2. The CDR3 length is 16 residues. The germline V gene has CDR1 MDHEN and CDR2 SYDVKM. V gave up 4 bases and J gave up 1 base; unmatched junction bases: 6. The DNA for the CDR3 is TGTGCCAGCAGTTCCCTAGCGGGAAAGCGCACAGATACGCAGTATTTT. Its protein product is CASSSLAGKRTDTQYF.

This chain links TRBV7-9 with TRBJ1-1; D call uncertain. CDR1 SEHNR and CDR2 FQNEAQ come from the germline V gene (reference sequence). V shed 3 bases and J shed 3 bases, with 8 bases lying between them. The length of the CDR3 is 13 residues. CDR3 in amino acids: CASSFNADTEAFF. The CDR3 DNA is TGTGCCAGCAGCTTTAACGCGGACACTGAAGCTTTCTTT.

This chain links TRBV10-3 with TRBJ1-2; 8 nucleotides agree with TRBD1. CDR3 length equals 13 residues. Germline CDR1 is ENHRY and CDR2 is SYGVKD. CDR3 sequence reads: CTSQTGDVYGYTF. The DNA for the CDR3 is TGTACCTCCCAGACAGGGGATGTCTATGGCTACACCTTC.

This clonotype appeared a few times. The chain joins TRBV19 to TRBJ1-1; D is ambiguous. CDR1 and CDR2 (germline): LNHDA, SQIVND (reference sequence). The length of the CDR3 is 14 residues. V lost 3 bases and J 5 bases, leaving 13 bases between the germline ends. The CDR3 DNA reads TGTGCCAGTAGTATGGGAGCCCTTGGAACTGAAGCTTTCTTT. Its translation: CASSMGALGTEAFF.

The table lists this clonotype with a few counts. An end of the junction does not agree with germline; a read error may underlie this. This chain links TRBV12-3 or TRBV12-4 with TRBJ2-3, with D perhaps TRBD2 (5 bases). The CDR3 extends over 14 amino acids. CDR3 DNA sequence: TGTGCCAGCACTTTAAGGGAGCCGGCAGATACGCAGTATTTT. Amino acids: CASTLREPADTQYF.

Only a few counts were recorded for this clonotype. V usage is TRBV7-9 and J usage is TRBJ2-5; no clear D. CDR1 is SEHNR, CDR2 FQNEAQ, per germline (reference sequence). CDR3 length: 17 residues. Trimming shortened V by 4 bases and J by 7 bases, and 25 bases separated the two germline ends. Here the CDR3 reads CASSSKPSGSERWTQYF. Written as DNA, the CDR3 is TGTGCCAGCAGCTCAAAACCTTCCGGCAGTGAACGGTGGACCCAGTACTTC.

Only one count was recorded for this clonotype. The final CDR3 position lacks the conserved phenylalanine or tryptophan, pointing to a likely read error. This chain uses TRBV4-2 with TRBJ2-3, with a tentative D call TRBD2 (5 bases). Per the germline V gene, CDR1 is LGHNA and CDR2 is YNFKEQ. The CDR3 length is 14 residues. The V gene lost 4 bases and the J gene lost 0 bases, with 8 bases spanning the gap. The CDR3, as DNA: TGTGCCAGCAGCCCGCGGGTTAGCACAGATACGCAGTATTTG. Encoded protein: CASSPRVSTDTQYL.

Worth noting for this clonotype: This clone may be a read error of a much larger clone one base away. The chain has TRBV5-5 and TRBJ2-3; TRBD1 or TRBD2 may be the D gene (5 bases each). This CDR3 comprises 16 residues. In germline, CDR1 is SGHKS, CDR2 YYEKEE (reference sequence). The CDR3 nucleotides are TGTACCAGCAGCTTTGACGGGGCGCCCAGCACAGATACGCAGTATTTT. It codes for CTSSFDGAPSTDTQYF.

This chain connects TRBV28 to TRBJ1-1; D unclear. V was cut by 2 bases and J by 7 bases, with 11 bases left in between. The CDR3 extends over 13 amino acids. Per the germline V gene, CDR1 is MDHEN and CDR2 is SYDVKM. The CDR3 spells CASSLGPVFEAFF. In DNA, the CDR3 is TGTGCCAGCAGTTTAGGTCCAGTTTTTGAAGCTTTCTTT.

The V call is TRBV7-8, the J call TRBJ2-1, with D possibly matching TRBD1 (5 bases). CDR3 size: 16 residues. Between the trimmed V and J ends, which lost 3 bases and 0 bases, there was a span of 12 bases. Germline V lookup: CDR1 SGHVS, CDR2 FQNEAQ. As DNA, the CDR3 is TGTGCCAGCAGCTTGTCCAGGGCCACCTCCTACAATGAGCAGTTCTTC. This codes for CASSLSRATSYNEQFF.

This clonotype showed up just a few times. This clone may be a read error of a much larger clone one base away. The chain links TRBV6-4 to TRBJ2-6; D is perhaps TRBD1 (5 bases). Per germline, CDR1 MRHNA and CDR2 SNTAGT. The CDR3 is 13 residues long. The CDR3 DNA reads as TGTGTCAGCAGTACAGGAGGGGCCAACGTCCTGACTTTC. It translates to CVSSTGGANVLTF.

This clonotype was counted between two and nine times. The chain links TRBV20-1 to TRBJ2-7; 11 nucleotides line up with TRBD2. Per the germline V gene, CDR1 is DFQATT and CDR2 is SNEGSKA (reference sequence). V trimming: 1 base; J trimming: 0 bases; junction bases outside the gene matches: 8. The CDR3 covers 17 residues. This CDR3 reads CSARGLGLADSSYEQYF. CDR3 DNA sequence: TGCAGTGCTAGAGGACTGGGACTAGCGGATAGCTCCTACGAGCAGTACTTC.

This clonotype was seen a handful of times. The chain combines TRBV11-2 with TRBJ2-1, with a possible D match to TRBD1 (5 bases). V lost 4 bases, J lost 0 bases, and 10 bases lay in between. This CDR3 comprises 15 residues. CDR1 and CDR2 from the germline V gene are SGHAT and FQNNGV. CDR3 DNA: TGTGCCAGCAGCTCCGACAGCAGCTCCTACAATGAGCAGTTCTTC. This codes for CASSSDSSSYNEQFF.

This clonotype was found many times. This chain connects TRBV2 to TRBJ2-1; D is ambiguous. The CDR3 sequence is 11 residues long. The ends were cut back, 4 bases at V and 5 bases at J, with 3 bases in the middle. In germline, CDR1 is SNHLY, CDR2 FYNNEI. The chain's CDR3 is CASSVNNEQFF. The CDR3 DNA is TGTGCCAGCAGTGTCAACAATGAGCAGTTCTTC.